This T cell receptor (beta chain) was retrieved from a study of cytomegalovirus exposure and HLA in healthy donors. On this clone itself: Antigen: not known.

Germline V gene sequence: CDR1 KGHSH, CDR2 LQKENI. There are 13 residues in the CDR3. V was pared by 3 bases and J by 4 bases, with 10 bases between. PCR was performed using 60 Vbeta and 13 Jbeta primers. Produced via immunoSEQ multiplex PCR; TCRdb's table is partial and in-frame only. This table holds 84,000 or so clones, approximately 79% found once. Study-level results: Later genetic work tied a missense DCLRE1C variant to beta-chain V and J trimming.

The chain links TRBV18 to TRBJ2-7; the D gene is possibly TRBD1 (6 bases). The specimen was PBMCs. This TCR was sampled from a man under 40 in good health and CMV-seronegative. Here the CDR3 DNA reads TGTGCCAGCTCACCGAGACAGGAGTACGAGCAGTACTTC. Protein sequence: CASSPRQEYEQYF. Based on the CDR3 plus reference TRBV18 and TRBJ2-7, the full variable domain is NAGVMQNPRHLVRRRGQEARLRCSPMKGHSHVYWYRQLPEEGLKFMVYLQKENIIDESGMPKERFSAEFPKEGPSILRIQQVVRGDSAAYFCASSPRQEYEQYFGPGTRLTVT.